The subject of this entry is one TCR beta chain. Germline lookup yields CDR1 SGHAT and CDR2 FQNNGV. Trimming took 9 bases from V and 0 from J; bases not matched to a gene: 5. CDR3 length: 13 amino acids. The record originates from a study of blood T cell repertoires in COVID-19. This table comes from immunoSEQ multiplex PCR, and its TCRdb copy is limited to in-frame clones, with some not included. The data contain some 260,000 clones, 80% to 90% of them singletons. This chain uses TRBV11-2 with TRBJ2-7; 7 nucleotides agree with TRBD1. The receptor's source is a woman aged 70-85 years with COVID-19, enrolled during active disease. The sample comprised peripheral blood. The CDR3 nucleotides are TGTGCCAGTATACAGGGGCCCTCCTACGAGCAGTACTTC. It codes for CASIQGPSYEQYF.